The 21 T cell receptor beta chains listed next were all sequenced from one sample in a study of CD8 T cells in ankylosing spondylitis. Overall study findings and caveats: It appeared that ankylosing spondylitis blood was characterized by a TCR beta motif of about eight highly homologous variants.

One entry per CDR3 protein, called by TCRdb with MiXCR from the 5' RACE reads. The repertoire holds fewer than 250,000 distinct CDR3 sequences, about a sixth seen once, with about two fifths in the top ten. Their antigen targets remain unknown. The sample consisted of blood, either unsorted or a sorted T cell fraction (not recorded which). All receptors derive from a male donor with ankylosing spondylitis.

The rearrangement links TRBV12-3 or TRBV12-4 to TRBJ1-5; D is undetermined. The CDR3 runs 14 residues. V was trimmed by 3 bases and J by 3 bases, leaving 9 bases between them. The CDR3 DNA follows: TGTGCCAGCAGTTTTCCTCTCTCCAATCAGCCCCAGCATTTT. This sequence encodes CASSFPLSNQPQHF.

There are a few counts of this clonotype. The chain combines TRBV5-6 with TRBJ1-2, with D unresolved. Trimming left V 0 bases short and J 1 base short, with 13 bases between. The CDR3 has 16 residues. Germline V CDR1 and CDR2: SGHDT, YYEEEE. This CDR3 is CASSLGTHFSNYGYTF. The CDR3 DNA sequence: TGTGCCAGCAGCTTGGGGACCCACTTCAGTAACTATGGCTACACCTTC.

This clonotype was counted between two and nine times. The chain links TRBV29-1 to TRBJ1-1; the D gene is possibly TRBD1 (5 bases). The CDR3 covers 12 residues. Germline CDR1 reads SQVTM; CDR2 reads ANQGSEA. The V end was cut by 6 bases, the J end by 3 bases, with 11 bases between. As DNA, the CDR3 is TGCAGCGTGGCCGACAGTTACACTGAAGCTTTCTTT. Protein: CSVADSYTEAFF.

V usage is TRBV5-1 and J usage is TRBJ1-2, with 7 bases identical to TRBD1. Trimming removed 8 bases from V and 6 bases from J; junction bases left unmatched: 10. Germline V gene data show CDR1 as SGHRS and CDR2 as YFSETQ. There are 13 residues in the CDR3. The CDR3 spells CASSTTGEDGYTF. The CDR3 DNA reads TGCGCCAGTTCTACCACAGGGGAGGATGGCTACACCTTC.

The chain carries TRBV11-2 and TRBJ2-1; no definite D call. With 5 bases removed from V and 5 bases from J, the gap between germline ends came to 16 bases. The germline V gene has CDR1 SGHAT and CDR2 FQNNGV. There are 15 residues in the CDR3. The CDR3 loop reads CASSPELAVHNEQFF. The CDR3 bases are TGTGCCAGCAGCCCTGAATTGGCTGTCCACAATGAGCAGTTCTTC.

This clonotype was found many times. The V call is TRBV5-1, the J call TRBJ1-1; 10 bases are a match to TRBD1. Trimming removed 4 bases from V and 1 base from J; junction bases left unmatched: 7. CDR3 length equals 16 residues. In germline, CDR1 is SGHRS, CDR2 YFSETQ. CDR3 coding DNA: TGCGCCAGCAGCCCCGGGACAGGGGACTGGAACACTGAAGCTTTCTTT. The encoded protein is CASSPGTGDWNTEAFF.

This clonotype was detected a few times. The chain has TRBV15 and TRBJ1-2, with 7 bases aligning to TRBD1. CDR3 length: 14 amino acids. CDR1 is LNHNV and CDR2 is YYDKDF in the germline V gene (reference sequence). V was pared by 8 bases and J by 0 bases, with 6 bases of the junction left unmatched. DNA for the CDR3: TGTGCCACCCGTGACAGGGAGCCTAACTATGGCTACACCTTC. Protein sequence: CATRDREPNYGYTF.

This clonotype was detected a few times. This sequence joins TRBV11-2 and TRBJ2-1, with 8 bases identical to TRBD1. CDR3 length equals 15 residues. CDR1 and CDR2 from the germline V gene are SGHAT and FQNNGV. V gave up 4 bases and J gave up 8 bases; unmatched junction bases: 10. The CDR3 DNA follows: TGTGCCAGCAGCTCCGTCTCCAGGGGGCTCGATGAGCAGTTCTTC. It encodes CASSSVSRGLDEQFF.

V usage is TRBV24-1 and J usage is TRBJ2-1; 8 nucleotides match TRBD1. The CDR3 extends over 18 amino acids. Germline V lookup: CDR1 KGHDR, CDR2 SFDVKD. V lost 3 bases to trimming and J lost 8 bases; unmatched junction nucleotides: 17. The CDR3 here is CATSDKTGAATNWDEQFF. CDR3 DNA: TGTGCCACCAGTGATAAGACAGGGGCCGCAACTAACTGGGATGAGCAGTTCTTC.

The CDR3 nucleotides are TGTGCCACCAGCAGGGGGACAGGGCAGAATCAGCCCCAGCATTTT. Translating it yields CATSRGTGQNQPQHF. The rearrangement joins TRBV15 to TRBJ1-5, with 9 nucleotides matching TRBD1. V lost 3 bases to trimming and J lost 4 bases; unmatched junction nucleotides: 4. The CDR3 loop spans 15 amino acids. Germline CDR1 LNHNV, CDR2 YYDKDF (reference sequence).

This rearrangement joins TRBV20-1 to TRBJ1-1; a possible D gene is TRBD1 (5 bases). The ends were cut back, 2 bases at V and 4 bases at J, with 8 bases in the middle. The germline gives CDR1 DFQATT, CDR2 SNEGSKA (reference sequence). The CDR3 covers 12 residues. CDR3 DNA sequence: TGCAGTGCTAGAATTGGGGGCACTGAAGCTTTCTTT. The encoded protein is CSARIGGTEAFF.

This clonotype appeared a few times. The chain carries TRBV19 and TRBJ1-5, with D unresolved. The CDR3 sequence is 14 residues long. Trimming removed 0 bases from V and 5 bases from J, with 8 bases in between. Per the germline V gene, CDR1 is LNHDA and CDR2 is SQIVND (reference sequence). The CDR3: CASSIDLEDQPQHF. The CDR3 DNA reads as TGTGCCAGTAGTATAGATCTGGAGGATCAGCCCCAGCATTTT. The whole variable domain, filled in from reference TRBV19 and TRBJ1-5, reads DGGITQSPKYLFRKEGQNVTLSCEQNLNHDAMYWYRQDPGQGLRLIYYSQIVNDFQKGDIAEGYSVSREKKESFPLTVTSAQKNPTAFYLCASSIDLEDQPQHFGDGTRLSIL.

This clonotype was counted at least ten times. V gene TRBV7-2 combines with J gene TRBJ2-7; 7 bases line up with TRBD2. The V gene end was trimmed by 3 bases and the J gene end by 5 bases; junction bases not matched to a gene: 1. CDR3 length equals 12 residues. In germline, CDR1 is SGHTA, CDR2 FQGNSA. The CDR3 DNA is TGTGCCAGCAGCTTTGGGACTAACGAGCAGTACTTC. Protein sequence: CASSFGTNEQYF.

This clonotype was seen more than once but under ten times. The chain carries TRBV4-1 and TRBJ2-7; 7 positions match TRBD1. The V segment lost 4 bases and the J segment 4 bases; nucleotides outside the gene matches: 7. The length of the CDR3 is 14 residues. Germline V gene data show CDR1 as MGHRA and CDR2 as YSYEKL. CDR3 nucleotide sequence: TGCGCCAGCAGCCGAAGGCAGGGGGAATACGAGCAGTACTTC. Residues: CASSRRQGEYEQYF.

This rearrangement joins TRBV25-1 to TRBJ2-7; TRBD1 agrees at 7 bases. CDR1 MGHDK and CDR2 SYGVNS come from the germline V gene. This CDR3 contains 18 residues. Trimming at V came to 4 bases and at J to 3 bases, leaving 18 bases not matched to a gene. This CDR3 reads CASSASWGTGTEYYEQYF. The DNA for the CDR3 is TGTGCCAGCAGTGCCAGTTGGGGGACCGGGACAGAGTACTACGAGCAGTACTTC.

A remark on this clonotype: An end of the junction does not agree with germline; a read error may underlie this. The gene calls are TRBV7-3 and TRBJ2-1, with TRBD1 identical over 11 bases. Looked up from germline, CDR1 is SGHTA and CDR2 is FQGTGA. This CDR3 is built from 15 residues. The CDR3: CASSLGQGGDNEQFF. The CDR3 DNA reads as TGTGCCAGCAGCCTGGGACAGGGGGGTGACAATGAGCAGTTCTTT.

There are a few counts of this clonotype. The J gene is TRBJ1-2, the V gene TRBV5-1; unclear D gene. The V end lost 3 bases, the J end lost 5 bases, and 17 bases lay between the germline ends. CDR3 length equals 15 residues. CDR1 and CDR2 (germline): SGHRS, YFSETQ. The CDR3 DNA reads TGCGCCAGCAGCTACGACCGACCGGGAGAGTATGGCTACACCTTC. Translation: CASSYDRPGEYGYTF.

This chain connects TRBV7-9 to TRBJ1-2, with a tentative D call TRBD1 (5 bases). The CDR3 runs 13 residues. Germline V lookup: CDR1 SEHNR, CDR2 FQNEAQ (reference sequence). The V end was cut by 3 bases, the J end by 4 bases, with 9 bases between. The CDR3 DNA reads TGTGCCAGCAGCTTGGGGGAGGGCTATGGCTACACCTTC. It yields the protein CASSLGEGYGYTF.

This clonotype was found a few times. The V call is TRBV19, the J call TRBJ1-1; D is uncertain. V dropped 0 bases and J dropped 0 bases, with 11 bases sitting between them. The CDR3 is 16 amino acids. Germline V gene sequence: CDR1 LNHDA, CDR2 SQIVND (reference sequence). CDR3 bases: TGTGCCAGTAGTATAGAGGCAGGCTCGGTGAACACTGAAGCTTTCTTT. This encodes CASSIEAGSVNTEAFF. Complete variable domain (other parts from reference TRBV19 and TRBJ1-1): DGGITQSPKYLFRKEGQNVTLSCEQNLNHDAMYWYRQDPGQGLRLIYYSQIVNDFQKGDIAEGYSVSREKKESFPLTVTSAQKNPTAFYLCASSIEAGSVNTEAFFGQGTRLTVV.

The CDR3, as DNA: TGTGCCAGCAGCCCGTGGGGGGGCGAAGCTTTCTTT. Amino acids: CASSPWGGEAFF. The chain uses TRBV28 and TRBJ1-1; a weak D match, TRBD1 (6 bases). Germline CDR1 and CDR2: MDHEN and SYDVKM. Trimming stripped 6 bases from V and 8 bases from J, with 13 bases between. The CDR3 consists of 12 residues.

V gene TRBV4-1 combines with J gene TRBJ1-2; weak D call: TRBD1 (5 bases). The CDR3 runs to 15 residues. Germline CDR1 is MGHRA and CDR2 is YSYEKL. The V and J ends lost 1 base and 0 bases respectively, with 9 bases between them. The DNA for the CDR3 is TGCGCCAGCAGCCAAGGACAGTTAGCTAACTATGGCTACACCTTC. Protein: CASSQGQLANYGYTF.